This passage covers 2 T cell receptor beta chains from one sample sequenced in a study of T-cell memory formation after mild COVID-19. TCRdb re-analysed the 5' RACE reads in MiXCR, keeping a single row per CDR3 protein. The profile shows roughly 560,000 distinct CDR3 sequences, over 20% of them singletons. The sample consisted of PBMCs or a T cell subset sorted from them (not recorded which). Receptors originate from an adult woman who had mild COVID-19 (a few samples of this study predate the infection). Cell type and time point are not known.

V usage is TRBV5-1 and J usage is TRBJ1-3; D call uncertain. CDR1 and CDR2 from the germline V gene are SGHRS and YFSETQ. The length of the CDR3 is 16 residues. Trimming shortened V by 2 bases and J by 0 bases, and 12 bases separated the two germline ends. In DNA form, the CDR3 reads TGCGCCAGCAGCTTTGACGGACTAAGCTCTGGAAACACCATATATTTT. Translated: CASSFDGLSSGNTIYF.

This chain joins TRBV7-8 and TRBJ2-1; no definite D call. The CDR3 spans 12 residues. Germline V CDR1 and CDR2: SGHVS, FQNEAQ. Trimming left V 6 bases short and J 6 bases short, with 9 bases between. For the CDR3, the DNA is TGTGCCAGCAGATTATCAGCCAATGAGCAGTTCTTC. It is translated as CASRLSANEQFF.